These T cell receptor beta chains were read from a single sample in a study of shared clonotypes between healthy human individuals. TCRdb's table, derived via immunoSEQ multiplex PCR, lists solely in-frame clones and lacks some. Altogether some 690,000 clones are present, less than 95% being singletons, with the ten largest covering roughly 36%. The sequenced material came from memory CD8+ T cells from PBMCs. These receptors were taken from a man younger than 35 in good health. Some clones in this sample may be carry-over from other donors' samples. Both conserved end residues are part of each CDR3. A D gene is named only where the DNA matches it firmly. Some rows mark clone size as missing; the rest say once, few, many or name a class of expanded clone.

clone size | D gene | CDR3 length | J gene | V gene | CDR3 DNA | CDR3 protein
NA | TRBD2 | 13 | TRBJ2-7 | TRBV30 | TGTGCCGGGGGAGACCGGGGGGTCTACGAGCAGTACTTC | CAGGDRGVYEQYF
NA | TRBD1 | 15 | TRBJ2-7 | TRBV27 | TGTGCCAGCAGTTTATCCGGGACAGGGGCCCACGAGCAGTACTTC | CASSLSGTGAHEQYF
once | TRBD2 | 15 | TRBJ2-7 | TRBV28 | TGTGCCAGCAGTTTGATAGCGGGAGGGCCTTACGAGCAGTACTTC | CASSLIAGGPYEQYF
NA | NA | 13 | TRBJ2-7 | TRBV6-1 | TGTGCCAGCAGGCAGGGTGGATTCTACGAGCAGTACTTC | CASRQGGFYEQYF
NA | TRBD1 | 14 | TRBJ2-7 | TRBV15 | TGTGCCACCCGGGCCGGGACAGGCGGCTACGAGCAGTACTTC | CATRAGTGGYEQYF
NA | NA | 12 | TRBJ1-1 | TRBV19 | TGTGCCAGCAACACGGGGGCAACTGAAGCTTTCTTT | CASNTGATEAFF
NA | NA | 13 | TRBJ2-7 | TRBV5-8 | TGTGCCAGCAGCTTGGCGTCCGGTTACGAGCAGTACTTC | CASSLASGYEQYF
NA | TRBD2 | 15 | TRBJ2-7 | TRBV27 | TGTGCCAGCAGCCCCATGGCGGGAGTAAGAAACGAGCAGTACTTC | CASSPMAGVRNEQYF
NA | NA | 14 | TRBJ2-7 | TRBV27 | TGTGCCAGCAGTTTAAGCCCCGGTCGGGTCGAGCAGTACTTC | CASSLSPGRVEQYF
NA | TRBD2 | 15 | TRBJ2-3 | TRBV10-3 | TGTGCCATCAGTGACCTAGCGGGGATCACAGATACGCAGTATTTT | CAISDLAGITDTQYF
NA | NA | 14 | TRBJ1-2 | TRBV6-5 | TGTGCCAGCAGTTCACTCCCGAGGGGGGGTGGCTACACCTTC | CASSSLPRGGGYTF
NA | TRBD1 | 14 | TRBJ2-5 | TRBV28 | TGTGCCAGCAGAGAGCAGGGGGCGCGGGAGACCCAGTACTTC | CASREQGARETQYF
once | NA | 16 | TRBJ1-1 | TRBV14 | TGTGCCACCAGGGGACCGTTAAGGGGGATGAACACTGAAGCTTTCTTT | CATRGPLRGMNTEAFF
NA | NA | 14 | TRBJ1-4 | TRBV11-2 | TGTGCCAGCAGCTTATTTGGACCGAATGAAAAACTGTTTTTT | CASSLFGPNEKLFF
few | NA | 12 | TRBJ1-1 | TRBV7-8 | TGTGCCAGCAGCTCCAGGGGAGCTGAAGCTTTCTTT | CASSSRGAEAFF
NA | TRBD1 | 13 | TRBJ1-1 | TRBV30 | TGTGCCTGGAGTGTACGGACAGGGAATGAAGCTTTCTTT | CAWSVRTGNEAFF
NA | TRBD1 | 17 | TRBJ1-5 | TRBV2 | TGTGCCAGCACCCAGGACAGGGGAGCTTACAGCAATCAGCCCCAGCATTTT | CASTQDRGAYSNQPQHF
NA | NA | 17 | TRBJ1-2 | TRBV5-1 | TGCGCCAGCAGCTTTCGCCTTTTATCCGGAACCGACTATGGCTACACCTTC | CASSFRLLSGTDYGYTF
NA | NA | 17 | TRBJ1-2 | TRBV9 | TGTGCCAGCAGCGGCCGCGAGGAGACGCAAGCCGCCTATGGCTACACCTTC | CASSGREETQAAYGYTF
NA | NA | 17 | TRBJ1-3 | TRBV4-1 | TGCGCCAGCAGCCAAGAAGGCCATCCCGCCTCTGGAAACACCATATATTTT | CASSQEGHPASGNTIYF
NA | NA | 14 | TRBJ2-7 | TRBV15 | TGTGCCACCAGCAGAGATAGGGCTGACTACGAGCAGTACTTC | CATSRDRADYEQYF
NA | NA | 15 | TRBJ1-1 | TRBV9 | TGTGCCAGCAGCGTGCACAGGGAAGGGGGCACTGAAGCTTTCTTT | CASSVHREGGTEAFF
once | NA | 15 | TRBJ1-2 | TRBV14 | TGTGCCAGCAGCGGCCGGAAGGGGACGGATTATGGCTACACCTTC | CASSGRKGTDYGYTF
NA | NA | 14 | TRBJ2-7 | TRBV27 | TGTGCCAGCAGCTCGGGGTCAGGGGCCTACGAGCAGTACTTC | CASSSGSGAYEQYF
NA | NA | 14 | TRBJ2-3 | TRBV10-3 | TGTGCCATCAGTGAGTCAGGCTACACAGATACGCAGTATTTT | CAISESGYTDTQYF
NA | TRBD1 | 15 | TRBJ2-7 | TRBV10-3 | TGTGCCATCAGGGGAGGACAGGGAAGCGTCTACGAGCAGTACTTC | CAIRGGQGSVYEQYF
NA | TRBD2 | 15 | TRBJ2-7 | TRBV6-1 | TGTGCCAGCAGTGAAATTGGGGGGAGGGCCAACGAGCAGTACTTC | CASSEIGGRANEQYF
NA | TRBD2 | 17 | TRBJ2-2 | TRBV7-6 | TGTGCCAGCAGCCCCCGGCTAGCGGGAGGATTCACCGGGGAGCTGTTTTTT | CASSPRLAGGFTGELFF
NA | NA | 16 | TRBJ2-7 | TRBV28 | TGTGCCAGCAGTTCGCTAAATACAGGGATTTACTACGAGCAGTACTTC | CASSSLNTGIYYEQYF
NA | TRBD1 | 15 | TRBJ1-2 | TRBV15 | TGTGCCACCAGCAGTTCCGGGACAGGGTCCCATGGCTACACCTTC | CATSSSGTGSHGYTF
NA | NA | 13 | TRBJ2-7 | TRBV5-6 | TGTGCCAGCAGTCCCAGCAACAGCTACGAGCAGTACTTC | CASSPSNSYEQYF
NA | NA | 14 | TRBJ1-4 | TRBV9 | TGTGCCAGCAGCCTAGGGGCCAGGGCGGAAAAACTGTTTTTT | CASSLGARAEKLFF
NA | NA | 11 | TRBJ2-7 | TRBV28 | TGTGCCAGCAGTTTCCACCCGGAGCAGTACTTC | CASSFHPEQYF
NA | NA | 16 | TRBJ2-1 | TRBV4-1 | TGCGCCAGCAGCCAAGGCCCAAGCGGCTCCTACAATGAGCAGTTCTTC | CASSQGPSGSYNEQFF
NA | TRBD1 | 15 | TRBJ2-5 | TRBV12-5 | TGTGCTAGTGGTACCCCGACAGGGCACCAAGAGACCCAGTACTTC | CASGTPTGHQETQYF
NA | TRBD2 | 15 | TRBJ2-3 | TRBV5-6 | TGTGCCAGCAGCCCGGGACTAGCGGGAGCAGATACGCAGTATTTT | CASSPGLAGADTQYF
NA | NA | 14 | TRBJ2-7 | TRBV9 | TGTGCCAGCAGCGTAGAGTCAGGGGCCTACGAGCAGTACTTC | CASSVESGAYEQYF
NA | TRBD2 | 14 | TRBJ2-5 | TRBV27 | TGTGCCAGCAGTTCCGGCGGGAGCAGAGAGACCCAGTACTTC | CASSSGGSRETQYF
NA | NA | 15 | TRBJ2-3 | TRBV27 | TGTGCCAGCAGTTTCGGGACGAGGGGGTTTAATACGCAGTATTTT | CASSFGTRGFNTQYF
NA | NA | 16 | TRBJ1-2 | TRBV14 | TGTGCCAGCAGCCAAGATTGGTCAGGAAGCATCAATGGCTACACCTTC | CASSQDWSGSINGYTF
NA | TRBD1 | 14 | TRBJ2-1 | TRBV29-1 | TGCAGTTCCGCGGAGGCAGGGGGTTTGAATGAGCAGTTCTTC | CSSAEAGGLNEQFF
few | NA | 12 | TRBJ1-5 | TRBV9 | TGTGCCAGCTCCTCGGGAAATCAGCCCCAGCATTTT | CASSSGNQPQHF
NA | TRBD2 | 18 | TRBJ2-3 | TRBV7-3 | TGTGCCAGCAGCCGCCCGACTAGCGGGAGTTTTAGCACAGATACGCAGTATTTT | CASSRPTSGSFSTDTQYF
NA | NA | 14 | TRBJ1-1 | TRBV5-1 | TGCGCCAGCAGCTTGGTTGGAGAGAACACTGAAGCTTTCTTT | CASSLVGENTEAFF
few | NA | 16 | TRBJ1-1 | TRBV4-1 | TGCGCCAGCAGCCAAGGAGGGTGGCAGATGAACACTGAAGCTTTCTTT | CASSQGGWQMNTEAFF
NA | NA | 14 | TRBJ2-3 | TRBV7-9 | TGTGCCAGCAGCGCAACCGACAGCACAGATACGCAGTATTTT | CASSATDSTDTQYF
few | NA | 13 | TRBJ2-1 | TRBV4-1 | TGCGCCAGCAGCCGCACTACGGGCAATGAGCAGTTCTTC | CASSRTTGNEQFF
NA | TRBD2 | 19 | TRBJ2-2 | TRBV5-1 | TGCGCCAGCAGCCCCCTGGGACTAGCGGGAGGGAGTTCCACCGGGGAGCTGTTTTTT | CASSPLGLAGGSSTGELFF
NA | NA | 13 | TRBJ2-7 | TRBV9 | TGTGCCAGCAGCGCGGGGCTCCCTTACGAGCAGTACTTC | CASSAGLPYEQYF
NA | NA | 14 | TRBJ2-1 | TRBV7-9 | TGTGCCAGCAGCGCATCTGGTGGCTACAATGAGCAGTTCTTC | CASSASGGYNEQFF
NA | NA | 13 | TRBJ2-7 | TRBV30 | TGTGCCTGGAGTCAGCAGGACGGATACGAGCAGTACTTC | CAWSQQDGYEQYF
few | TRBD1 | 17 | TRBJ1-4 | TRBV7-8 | TGTGCCAGCAGCTTACTGGGCAGGGGGCTTGTGAATGAAAAACTGTTTTTT | CASSLLGRGLVNEKLFF
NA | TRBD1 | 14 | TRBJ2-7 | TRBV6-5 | TGTGCCAGCAGTTACGGACAGGGTAACTACGAGCAGTACTTC | CASSYGQGNYEQYF
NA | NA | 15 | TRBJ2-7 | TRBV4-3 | TGCGCCAGCAGCCAAGATTACGGGACCTCTTACGAGCAGTACTTC | CASSQDYGTSYEQYF
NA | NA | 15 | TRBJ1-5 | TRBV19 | TGTGCCAGTAGTATGGGCCCGTTGCCTACGTTGCCCCAGCATTTT | CASSMGPLPTLPQHF